This entry lists 7 T cell receptor beta chains sequenced from one sample in a study of T-cell reconstitution after alpha-beta-depleted transplantation in children. A library of TCRbeta sequences, prepared with unique molecular identifiers, was generated. Using its own MiXCR run on the PCR reads, TCRdb lists one record per CDR3 protein. The sample records fewer than 550,000 distinct CDR3 sequences, more than 9.5% being singletons. The specimen comprised PBMCs, mostly from graft donor cells, sampled 180 days after TCRalphabeta/CD19-depleted stem cell transplant. The origin of the receptors is a female patient between 2 and 15 years old who had a stem cell transplant for aplastic anemia, so the T cells may come from the graft donor.

The chain carries TRBV28 and TRBJ2-4, with 8 bases matching TRBD1. V gave up 3 bases and J gave up 9 bases; unmatched junction bases: 10. The CDR3 has 15 residues. Germline V lookup: CDR1 MDHEN, CDR2 SYDVKM. The CDR3 DNA is TGTGCCAGCAGTTTCGAGGACAGGGTTCGTTTCATTCAGTACTTC. Protein: CASSFEDRVRFIQYF. The complete variable domain, with remaining parts taken from reference TRBV28 and TRBJ2-4, reads DVKVTQSSRYLVKRTGEKVFLECVQDMDHENMFWYRQDPGLGLRLIYFSYDVKMKEKGDIPEGYSVSREKKERFSLILESASTNQTSMYLCASSFEDRVRFIQYFGAGTRLSVL.

This clonotype was picked up a small number of times. The chain employs TRBV29-1 and TRBJ1-2; TRBD1 matches at 7 bases. This CDR3 has 14 residues. The J segment lost 1 base and the V segment lost 1 base, leaving 3 bases of the junction unmatched. Germline V gene lookup returns CDR1 SQVTM and CDR2 ANQGSEA. The CDR3 region is CSVEAAGGNYGYTF. The CDR3 coding sequence is TGCAGCGTTGAAGCCGCAGGGGGTAACTATGGCTACACCTTC.

This clonotype came up many times. This chain links TRBV12-3 or TRBV12-4 with TRBJ2-7; D may correspond to TRBD1 or TRBD2 (5 bases each). V was shortened by 3 bases and J by 3 bases, with 9 bases between the two germline ends. The CDR3 loop spans 13 amino acids. In nucleotides, the CDR3 is TGTGCCAGCAGTTTGAGGGGCAACTACGAGCAGTACTTC. Protein sequence: CASSLRGNYEQYF.

The CDR3 DNA reads TGCGCCAGCAGCCAAGATCTTAGGGCTACCAGCACAGATACGCAGTATTTT. It codes for CASSQDLRATSTDTQYF. The chain joins TRBV4-3 to TRBJ2-3; D not certain. From germline, CDR1 is LGHNA and CDR2 YSLEER. The CDR3 consists of 17 residues. The V end lost 0 bases, the J end lost 0 bases, and 13 bases lay between the germline ends.

The chain uses TRBV24-1 and TRBJ2-1, with a possible D match to TRBD2 (6 bases). The CDR3 has 18 residues. V was shortened by 2 bases and J by 4 bases, with 20 bases between the two germline ends. Germline V gene data show CDR1 as KGHDR and CDR2 as SFDVKD. Here the CDR3 reads CATSDSTLWAGTYNEQFF. DNA for the CDR3: TGTGCCACCAGTGATTCGACCCTATGGGCGGGAACTTACAATGAGCAGTTCTTC.

V is TRBV5-1 and J is TRBJ2-5, with D maybe TRBD2 (7 bases). The CDR3 has 14 residues. The ends were cut back, 0 bases at V and 4 bases at J, with 10 bases in the middle. Per germline, CDR1 SGHRS and CDR2 YFSETQ. CDR3 residues: CASSLEGGGETQYF. The CDR3, as DNA: TGCGCCAGCAGCTTGGAGGGGGGGGGAGAGACCCAGTACTTC.

The chain has TRBV20-1 and TRBJ2-7; TRBD2 aligns across 7 bases. Looked up from germline, CDR1 is DFQATT and CDR2 is SNEGSKA (reference sequence). This CDR3 spans 13 amino acids. V lost 2 bases and J lost 4; bases outside the gene matches: 5. CDR3: CSARMRERYEQYF. CDR3 nucleotide sequence: TGCAGTGCTAGAATGCGGGAGCGGTACGAGCAGTACTTC.